A selection of T cell receptor beta chains follows, all from one sample in a study of blood T cell repertoires in COVID-19. Produced via immunoSEQ multiplex PCR; TCRdb's table is partial and in-frame only. The sample holds 200,000 to 300,000 clones, roughly 88% seen once. The sample taken for sequencing was peripheral blood. These receptors all come from a middle-aged man who had recovered from COVID-19. Each CDR3 is given with its conserved first and last residue. Fields, in order: clone size, D gene, J gene, V gene, CDR3 DNA, CDR3 protein. The D gene is left open where the match is weak. Some rows have no size entry. The others give once, few or many, or a class for an expanded clone.

size: .
D: .
J: TRBJ2-1
V: TRBV18
DNA: TGTGCCAGCTCTCTCCTGGGAACAGGGCTATGGAATGAGCAGTTCTTC
CDR3: CASSLLGTGLWNEQFF

size: .
D: .
J: TRBJ1-1
V: TRBV30
DNA: TGTGCCTGGAGTGGACAGTTCACTGAAGCTTTCTTT
CDR3: CAWSGQFTEAFF

size: .
D: .
J: TRBJ2-3
V: TRBV2
DNA: TGTGCCAGCAGAGGGGACTGGGCTTCCTATACAGATACGCAGTATTTT
CDR3: CASRGDWASYTDTQYF

size: .
D: .
J: TRBJ1-1
V: TRBV6-5
DNA: TGTGCCAGCAGTTACTCGAAGGGCACAGGGAACACTGAAGCTTTCTTT
CDR3: CASSYSKGTGNTEAFF

size: .
D: TRBD1
J: TRBJ1-2
V: TRBV19
DNA: TGTGCCAGTAGCTCTCGGGACAGATACTATGGCTACACCTTC
CDR3: CASSSRDRYYGYTF

size: .
D: TRBD1
J: TRBJ2-7
V: TRBV11-2
DNA: TGTGCCAGCAGGAGGACAGGGGCACGAACGCAGTACTTC
CDR3: CASRRTGARTQYF

size: .
D: .
J: TRBJ1-2
V: TRBV15
DNA: TGTGCCACCGGCCGAACTGACTGGGATGGCTACACCTTC
CDR3: CATGRTDWDGYTF

size: .
D: TRBD1
J: TRBJ1-3
V: TRBV6-6
DNA: TGTGCCAGCAGCCAGGACAGGGCTGGAAACACCATATATTTT
CDR3: CASSQDRAGNTIYF

size: .
D: TRBD1
J: TRBJ2-7
V: TRBV29-1
DNA: TGCAGCGTTGGGGACAGCCTCTACGAGCAGTACTTC
CDR3: CSVGDSLYEQYF

size: .
D: .
J: TRBJ1-1
V: TRBV25-1
DNA: TGTGCCAGCAGTGAATCAGGGAGGGGTGGTTACACTGAAGCTTTCTTT
CDR3: CASSESGRGGYTEAFF

size: .
D: .
J: TRBJ2-3
V: TRBV27
DNA: TGTGCCAGCAGTGTTCGGGGATTGACAGATACGCAGTATTTT
CDR3: CASSVRGLTDTQYF

size: .
D: .
J: TRBJ2-7
V: TRBV7-2
DNA: TGTGCCAGCAGCTTAGGATCAGCGATCAGCTCCTACGAGCAGTACTTC
CDR3: CASSLGSAISSYEQYF

size: .
D: .
J: TRBJ2-1
V: TRBV9
DNA: TGTGCCAGCAGCGCCTCCCCAGGTTTGTTCAATGAGCAGTTCTTC
CDR3: CASSASPGLFNEQFF

size: few
D: .
J: TRBJ1-1
V: TRBV5-5
DNA: TGTGCCAGCAGCTTGGCCTTATCATCGGGGGTGAACACTGAAGCTTTCTTT
CDR3: CASSLALSSGVNTEAFF

size: .
D: TRBD2
J: TRBJ2-2
V: TRBV7-9
DNA: TGTGCCAGCAGCTTAGCTAGGCGGGAGGAAGCCGGGGAGCTGTTTTTT
CDR3: CASSLARREEAGELFF

size: .
D: TRBD1
J: TRBJ1-2
V: TRBV7-2
DNA: TGTGCCAGCAGCACTAAGACAGGGGGCGGTGTAGGTGGCTACACCTTC
CDR3: CASSTKTGGGVGGYTF

size: once
D: .
J: TRBJ2-3
V: TRBV4-3
DNA: TGCGCCAGCAGCCAAGACGTCCGAGATACGCAGTATTTT
CDR3: CASSQDVRDTQYF

size: .
D: .
J: TRBJ2-7
V: TRBV27
DNA: TGTGCCAGCAGTTTGGAGGGCCTTAGCTCCTACGAGCAGTACTTC
CDR3: CASSLEGLSSYEQYF

size: .
D: .
J: TRBJ2-3
V: TRBV5-5
DNA: TGTGCCAGCAGCTCGCAGAGTGGGGCAACAGATACGCAGTATTTT
CDR3: CASSSQSGATDTQYF

size: .
D: .
J: TRBJ2-7
V: TRBV12-5
DNA: TGTGCTAGTGCCCTCGACAGCTCCTACGAGCAGTACTTC
CDR3: CASALDSSYEQYF

size: .
D: TRBD1
J: TRBJ1-1
V: TRBV10-3
DNA: TGTGCCATCAGGTACGAAGGGGGCGCGAACACTGAAGCTTTCTTT
CDR3: CAIRYEGGANTEAFF